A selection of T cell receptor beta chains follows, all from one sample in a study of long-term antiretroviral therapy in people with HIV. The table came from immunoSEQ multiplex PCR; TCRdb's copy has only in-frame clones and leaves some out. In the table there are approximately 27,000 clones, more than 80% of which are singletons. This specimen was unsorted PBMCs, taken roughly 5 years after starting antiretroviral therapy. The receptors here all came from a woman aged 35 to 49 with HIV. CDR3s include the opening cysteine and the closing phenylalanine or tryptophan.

CASSAQLRGTDTQYF,TRBV7-6
CAWRFRDRDFGGYTF,TRBV30
CASMGRVKTGYTF,TRBV25-1
CAWSRGGADGYTF,TRBV30
CASSRGTDQETQYF,TRBV27
CAWTPGQVFSGANVLTF,TRBV30
CASSYGTLYNEQFF,TRBV5-4
CASSPGGAETQYF,TRBV18
CASSQESPGQGAEKLFF,TRBV4-2
CASSPHLRQGGTGELFF,TRBV27
CASSIRGLGTTGELFF,TRBV7-2
CASSIQPTETYTEAFF,TRBV5-1
CASSFGLAATDTQYF,TRBV9
CASGQFGNEQYF,TRBV27
CASSFLWGAGEETQYF,TRBV7-8
CASSFRSDSYTDTQYF,TRBV13
CASSYSDRVNYGYTF,TRBV6-5
CASSERAGDPSLRWPLHF,TRBV6-1
CASSQTTGGGYTF,TRBV4-3
CASSTGDYGYTF,TRBV5-6
CASSADRGSSYEQYF,TRBV7-9
CASSEGSGNQPQHF,TRBV6-1
CATRGGGSYNSPLHF,TRBV12-5